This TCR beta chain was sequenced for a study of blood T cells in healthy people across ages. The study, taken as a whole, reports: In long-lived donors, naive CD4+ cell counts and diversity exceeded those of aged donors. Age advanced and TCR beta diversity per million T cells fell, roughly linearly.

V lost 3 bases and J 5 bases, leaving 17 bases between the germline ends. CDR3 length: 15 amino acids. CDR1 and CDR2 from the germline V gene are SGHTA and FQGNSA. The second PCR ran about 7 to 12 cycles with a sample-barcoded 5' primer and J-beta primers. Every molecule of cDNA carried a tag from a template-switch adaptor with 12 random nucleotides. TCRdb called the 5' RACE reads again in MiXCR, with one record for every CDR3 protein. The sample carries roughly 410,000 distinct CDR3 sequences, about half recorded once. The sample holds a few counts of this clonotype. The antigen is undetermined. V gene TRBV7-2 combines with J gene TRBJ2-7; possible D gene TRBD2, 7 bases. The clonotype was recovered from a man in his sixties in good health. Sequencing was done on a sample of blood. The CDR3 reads CASSLGGREADEQYF. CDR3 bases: TGTGCCAGCAGCTTGGGGGGGCGCGAGGCCGACGAGCAGTACTTC.